One sample yielded the 25 T cell receptor beta chains listed below, sequenced in a study of regulatory T cells in long-lasting Graves disease. Sample time point: newly diagnosed GD, antithyroid drugs for less than 3 months. PBMC RNA served as the TCR library source. Library construction for TCR beta used iRepertoire HTBI primers and Arm-PCR of CDR3 regions. MiXCR was run by TCRdb on the multiplex PCR reads, yielding one entry per CDR3 protein. The sample records 450,000 to 600,000 distinct CDR3 sequences, under 20% being singletons. A further study also used this sample, focusing on T cells in Graves' hyperthyroidism and ophthalmopathy.

The starting material was peripheral blood mononuclear cells (PBMCs), obtained at new diagnosis, from a patient treated with antithyroid drugs. The receptor set was obtained from a middle-aged man with Graves disease.

This clonotype occurred many times. The rearrangement joins TRBV3-1 to TRBJ2-7, with unresolved D. CDR3 size: 14 residues. Germline V gene lookup returns CDR1 LGHDT and CDR2 YNNKEL (reference sequence). Trimming took off 5 bases at V and 9 bases at J, with 20 bases between the two ends. The CDR3: CASSGRTRSKGQYF. The CDR3, as DNA: TGTGCCAGCAGCGGACGGACCCGATCTAAGGGGCAGTACTTC.

In this sample, this clonotype turned up many times. The chain combines TRBV11-1 with TRBJ2-5; TRBD2 aligns across 10 bases. There are 17 residues in the CDR3. Germline CDR1 reads SGHAT; CDR2 reads FQDESV (reference sequence). V shed 2 bases and J 1 base; nucleotides not matched to a gene: 7. This CDR3 reads CASSLTLGTSVQETQYF. The CDR3 region has the DNA TGTGCCAGCAGCTTAACCCTCGGGACTAGCGTCCAAGAGACCCAGTACTTC.

This clonotype was recorded many times. This chain joins TRBV6-1 and TRBJ2-2; D ambiguous. The CDR3 extends over 12 amino acids. Per germline, CDR1 MNHNS and CDR2 SASEGT. V dropped 7 bases and J dropped 4 bases, with 7 bases sitting between them. The DNA for the CDR3 is TGTGCCAGCACCGGACCCACCGGGGAGCTGTTTTTT. It specifies CASTGPTGELFF.

This clonotype was seen many times. J is TRBJ2-5 and V is TRBV15; D not certain. The end of the DNA fits TRBJ2-1 better, so the J call may be wrong. Germline CDR1 reads LNHNV; CDR2 reads YYDKDF (reference sequence). CDR3 length: 13 residues. The CDR3 loop reads CATRHPPGNEQFF. The CDR3 DNA sequence: TGTGCCACCAGACATCCCCCCGGTAATGAGCAGTTCTTC.

This clonotype was seen many times. The rearrangement uses TRBV7-2 and TRBJ2-2; maybe TRBD1 (6 bases). CDR1 SGHTA and CDR2 FQGNSA come from the germline V gene. The CDR3 runs 17 residues. V lost 4 bases and J lost 0, with 15 bases in between. CDR3 protein: CASSSPRGQSNTGELFF. CDR3 DNA sequence: TGTGCCAGCAGCTCACCCAGGGGACAATCGAACACCGGGGAGCTGTTTTTT.

This clonotype was picked up many times. The rearrangement uses TRBV7-2 and TRBJ2-5; D is unresolved. Trimming removed 3 bases at V and 2 bases at J, with 10 bases between. There are 14 residues in the CDR3. The germline V gene has CDR1 SGHTA and CDR2 FQGNSA. CDR3 nucleotides: TGTGCCAGCAGCTTCCCCGGGCGGCAAGAGACCCAGTACTTC. It specifies CASSFPGRQETQYF. Looking up the rest from reference TRBV7-2 and TRBJ2-5 gives the full variable domain: GAGVSQSPSNKVTEKGKDVELRCDPISGHTALYWYRQSLGQGLEFLIYFQGNSAPDKSGLPSDRFSAERTGGSVSTLTIQRTQQEDSAVYLCASSFPGRQETQYFGPGTRLLVL.

This clonotype was counted many times. The chain is built from TRBV7-2 and TRBJ2-1; TRBD2 aligns across 12 bases. Per germline, CDR1 SGHTA and CDR2 FQGNSA. The CDR3 covers 15 residues. After removal of 10 bases from V and 3 bases from J, the junction contained 7 bases not matched to a gene. CDR3: CATASGRALYNEQFF. The CDR3 nucleotides read TGTGCCACCGCTAGCGGGAGGGCCCTCTACAATGAGCAGTTCTTC.

The table lists this clonotype with a few counts. The chain uses TRBV28 and TRBJ1-6; TRBD1 is a possible D gene (6 bases). CDR3 length equals 16 residues. V was shortened by 6 bases and J by 14 bases, with 26 bases between the two germline ends. Germline-derived CDR1 and CDR2 are MDHEN and SYDVKM. The CDR3 DNA reads TGTGCCAGCAGAACCTCGGACAGCCTAACCCCAAAGGCCCTCCACTTT. This gives the protein CASRTSDSLTPKALHF.

This clonotype has at least ten counts. The chain has TRBV11-2 and TRBJ2-5; D not certain. V was cut by 8 bases and J by 5 bases, with 12 bases left in between. Germline lookup yields CDR1 SGHAT and CDR2 FQNNGV. The CDR3 has 12 amino acids. CDR3 protein: CASSVLGETQYF. As DNA, the CDR3 is TGTGCCAGCTCCGTCTTGGGGGAGACCCAGTACTTC.

The chain is built from TRBV10-3 and TRBJ2-5; 9 positions agree with TRBD1. V lost 2 bases to trimming and J lost 5 bases; unmatched junction nucleotides: 6. The germline V gene encodes CDR1 ENHRY and CDR2 SYGVKD. The CDR3 consists of 15 residues. The CDR3 nucleotides read TGTGCCATCAGTGAGATGGGGACAGGGCAGGAGACCCAGTACTTC. Amino acid sequence: CAISEMGTGQETQYF.

The table lists this clonotype with many counts. The V gene is TRBV28, the J gene TRBJ2-6, with 9 bases identical to TRBD1. The CDR3 length is 19 residues. Germline trimming cut 3 bases from V and 4 bases from J; bases unmatched to any gene: 13. The germline gives CDR1 MDHEN, CDR2 SYDVKM. DNA for the CDR3: TGTGCCAGCAGTTTGACCACAGGGGGCGGCCCCCGGGGGGCCAACGTCCTGACTTTC. This gives the protein CASSLTTGGGPRGANVLTF.

This clonotype was recorded many times. The rearrangement links TRBV6-5 to TRBJ2-7; TRBD2 agrees at 7 bases. V lost 1 base to trimming and J lost 5 bases; unmatched junction nucleotides: 5. The CDR3 has 14 amino acids. Germline CDR1 is MNHEY and CDR2 is SVGAGI. The CDR3 loop reads CASSYLAGVNEQYF. CDR3 nucleotides: TGTGCCAGCAGTTACTTGGCGGGAGTGAACGAGCAGTACTTC.

The rearrangement uses TRBV3-1 and TRBJ1-1, with 8 bases that match TRBD1. With 2 bases clipped from V and 7 bases from J, the junction kept 6 bases outside the gene matches. This CDR3 contains 14 residues. Germline-derived CDR1 and CDR2 are LGHDT and YNNKEL (reference sequence). CDR3 in DNA: TGTGCCAGCAGCCAAACCCAGGGGGCTTTTGAAGCTTTCTTT. Protein: CASSQTQGAFEAFF.

This clonotype was observed at least ten times. CDR3 coding DNA: TGTGCCAGCAGCTTGGACAGCCAAAGGACCGGGGAGCTGTTTTTT. Amino acid sequence: CASSLDSQRTGELFF. This sequence joins TRBV7-3 and TRBJ2-2; D perhaps matches TRBD1 (6 bases). The CDR3 runs to 15 residues. Trimming removed 3 bases at V and 5 bases at J, with 13 bases between. Germline lookup yields CDR1 SGHTA and CDR2 FQGTGA. Drawing the rest from reference TRBV7-3 and TRBJ2-2, the complete variable domain is GAGVSQTPSNKVTEKGKYVELRCDPISGHTALYWYRQSLGQGPEFLIYFQGTGAADDSGLPNDRFFAVRPEGSVSTLKIQRTERGDSAVYLCASSLDSQRTGELFFGEGSRLTVL.

The rearrangement links TRBV12-3 or TRBV12-4 to TRBJ2-1; D perhaps matches TRBD1 (5 bases). This CDR3 spans 13 amino acids. V was pared by 8 bases and J by 2 bases, with 10 bases between. CDR3 coding DNA: TGTGCCAGCGGGGCTAGTCCCTACAATGAGCAGTTCTTC. Translation gives CASGASPYNEQFF.

This clonotype came up a few times. This chain links TRBV9 with TRBJ2-3, with 7 bases aligning to TRBD2. V dropped 4 bases and J dropped 2; count of bases not matched to a gene: 7. The length of the CDR3 is 15 residues. Germline values: CDR1 SGDLS, CDR2 YYNGEE. The CDR3 bases are TGTGCCAGCAGCCCGTATGGGGGGGTCACAGATACGCAGTATTTT. This encodes CASSPYGGVTDTQYF.

This clonotype was picked up many times. This chain links TRBV6-1 with TRBJ1-5; D is uncertain. V lost 6 bases, J lost 4 bases, and 13 bases lay in between. Per the germline V gene, CDR1 is MNHNS and CDR2 is SASEGT. The CDR3 loop spans 14 amino acids. The CDR3 region has the DNA TGTGCCAGCAGGAGTCTCGGCCCGAATCAGCCCCAGCATTTT. As protein: CASRSLGPNQPQHF.

This clonotype was observed a few times. This may come from a read error, since a much larger clone is one base off. The chain links TRBV5-1 to TRBJ2-2; TRBD1 agrees at 9 bases. The CDR3 has 15 amino acids. Germline assignment: CDR1 SGHRS and CDR2 YFSETQ. The chain's CDR3 is CASSLQGASTGGLFF. The CDR3 DNA follows: TGCGCCAGCAGCTTACAGGGGGCATCGACCGGGGGGCTGTTTTTT.

This clonotype has ten or more counts. The V call is TRBV6-2 or TRBV6-3, the J call TRBJ2-6; a weak D match, TRBD2 (6 bases). V lost 2 bases and J lost 0, with 14 bases in between. The CDR3 spans 18 residues. Looked up from germline, CDR1 is MNHEY and CDR2 is SVGEGT. DNA for the CDR3: TGTGCCAGCAGTTACGGGGACTGGGTGAGCTCTGGGGCCAACGTCCTGACTTTC. Protein sequence: CASSYGDWVSSGANVLTF.

This clonotype came up many times. The gene calls are TRBV3-1 and TRBJ2-7; 7 bases are a match to TRBD2. Germline V gives CDR1 LGHDT, CDR2 YNNKEL (reference sequence). V lost 2 bases and J lost 6; bases outside the gene matches: 7. The CDR3 spans 14 residues. The CDR3 DNA sequence: TGTGCCAGCAGCCAAAGCGGGACGAATAGCGAGCAGTACTTC. Translation gives CASSQSGTNSEQYF.

The chain joins TRBV19 to TRBJ2-1, with 7 bases aligning to TRBD1. Germline loops: CDR1 LNHDA, CDR2 SQIVND (reference sequence). CDR3 size: 16 residues. V trimming: 3 bases; J trimming: 4 bases; junction bases outside the gene matches: 9. The CDR3 sequence: CASSISPGGHYNEQFF. The CDR3 DNA follows: TGTGCCAGTAGTATTTCCCCAGGGGGACATTACAATGAGCAGTTCTTC.

The rearrangement joins TRBV5-1 to TRBJ2-1; D gene unclear. Germline V gene lookup returns CDR1 SGHRS and CDR2 YFSETQ. The CDR3 has 13 residues. The V end was cut by 0 bases, the J end by 10 bases, with 11 bases between. The CDR3 region has the DNA TGCGCCAGCAGCTTGGTACCGGTCCAGGAGCAGTTCTTC. As protein: CASSLVPVQEQFF.

This clonotype was seen many times. The rearrangement uses TRBV3-1 and TRBJ2-3; D possibly corresponds to TRBD1 (6 bases). Between the trimmed V and J ends, which lost 2 bases and 2 bases, there was a span of 14 bases. CDR3 length: 16 amino acids. CDR1 and CDR2 from the germline V gene are LGHDT and YNNKEL (reference sequence). As DNA, the CDR3 is TGTGCCAGCAGCCAAAATTGGGGACACAACACAGATACGCAGTATTTT. Its protein product is CASSQNWGHNTDTQYF.

The table lists this clonotype with many counts. This chain joins TRBV28 and TRBJ2-7, with TRBD2 matching 13 bases. Germline V gene lookup returns CDR1 MDHEN and CDR2 SYDVKM. The CDR3 extends over 18 amino acids. V was pared by 6 bases and J by 5 bases, with 16 bases of the junction left unmatched. The CDR3 protein is CASSRPALLAGGFHEQYF. The DNA for the CDR3 is TGTGCCAGCAGCCGCCCCGCACTACTAGCGGGAGGGTTCCACGAGCAGTACTTC.

V usage is TRBV7-9 and J usage is TRBJ2-3, with D possibly being TRBD2 (6 bases). This CDR3 region has 15 residues. CDR1 is SEHNR, CDR2 FQNEAQ, per germline (reference sequence). Trimming removed 2 bases at V and 5 bases at J, with 14 bases between. CDR3: CASSLWRRGLDTQYF. In nucleotides, the CDR3 is TGTGCCAGCAGCTTATGGCGGCGGGGCCTAGATACGCAGTATTTT.